This TCR beta chain appears in the sequencing data of a study of blood T cell repertoires in COVID-19. Sequenced by immunoSEQ multiplex PCR; TCRdb stores in-frame clones only, minus some. In the table there are approximately 200,000 clones, about 86% of which are singletons. The receptor was isolated from a man between 18 and 35 years old with active or convalescent COVID-19. The sequencing input was peripheral blood.

The CDR3 protein is CASSSGQGVTDTQYF. In DNA form, the CDR3 reads TGTGCCAGCAGCTCGGGACAGGGAGTAACAGATACGCAGTATTTT. The V gene is TRBV7-8, the J gene TRBJ2-3; 9 nucleotides agree with TRBD1. The CDR3 has 15 residues. The V gene end was trimmed by 4 bases and the J gene end by 3 bases; junction bases not matched to a gene: 5. Germline CDR1 reads SGHVS; CDR2 reads FQNEAQ.